These 22 T cell receptor beta chains were sequenced from one sample in a study of shared clonotypes between healthy human individuals (dated by TCRdb to 2020 to 2022). Preparation of the library involved the immunoSEQ multiplex PCR assay. The immuneACCESS repertoire file appears here via TCRdb, limited to in-frame rearrangements. These files lack a portion of the clones; in checked studies, under half of the deficit traces to unresolved V genes, and the cause of the others is not known. For this sample there are roughly 2 million clones; 95% appear just once. 0.13% of the sample comes from the top ten. Input material: naive CD4+ T cells sorted from blood. Taken with the paper, the label for cell subset or site translates to: CD45RA+ positively selected. Receptors were obtained from a man aged 18 to 30 in good health.

Notes on this clone: Other nucleotide sequences in the sample specify the same CDR3. CDR3 region: CASNPGQGAWGYTF. In DNA form, the CDR3 reads TGTGCCAGTAATCCGGGACAGGGGGCATGGGGCTACACCTTC. The chain uses TRBV28 and TRBJ1-2, with 12 bases fitting TRBD1. Looked up from germline, CDR1 is MDHEN and CDR2 is SYDVKM. CDR3 length: 14 amino acids. Trimming cost V 9 bases and J 8 bases; bases outside gene matches: 10.

This clone was detected once. The J gene is TRBJ1-2, the V gene TRBV6-6; D perhaps matches TRBD1 (5 bases). The V end was cut by 7 bases, the J end by 7 bases, with 13 bases between. The CDR3 totals 12 residues. Germline CDR1 and CDR2: MNHNY and SVGAGI (reference sequence). In DNA, the CDR3 is TGTGCCAGCATGAGGGGTGGAAGTGGCTACACCTTC. Encoded protein: CASMRGGSGYTF.

The J gene is TRBJ1-1, the V gene TRBV5-1; the D is unclear. Per the germline V gene, CDR1 is SGHRS and CDR2 is YFSETQ. This CDR3 is built from 16 residues. Trimming shortened V by 4 bases and J by 1 base, and 17 bases separated the two germline ends. The CDR3 spells CASSPEPPTANTEAFF. The CDR3, as DNA: TGCGCCAGCAGCCCCGAGCCCCCCACCGCGAACACTGAAGCTTTCTTT.

This sequence joins TRBV7-9 and TRBJ2-5; TRBD2 agrees at 11 bases. The germline V gene has CDR1 SEHNR and CDR2 FQNEAQ (reference sequence). The CDR3 length is 19 residues. V trimming: 2 bases; J trimming: 1 base; junction bases outside the gene matches: 12. In nucleotides, the CDR3 is TGTGCCAGCAGCTTAAACAGGAGGCTAGCGGGGGGTCCCCAAGAGACCCAGTACTTC. Protein product: CASSLNRRLAGGPQETQYF.

The chain links TRBV7-2 to TRBJ2-7, with D hard to call. V shed 3 bases and J shed 6 bases, with 12 bases lying between them. The CDR3 has 13 amino acids. Germline V lookup: CDR1 SGHTA, CDR2 FQGNSA. The CDR3 sequence: CASSLGPVGEQYF. DNA of the CDR3: TGTGCCAGCAGCTTGGGCCCGGTCGGCGAGCAGTACTTC.

This chain uses TRBV7-8 with TRBJ1-1; D gene unclear. Germline CDR1 reads SGHVS; CDR2 reads FQNEAQ. This CDR3 is 12 amino acids long. V shed 3 bases and J shed 3 bases, with 5 bases lying between them. Here the CDR3 DNA reads TGTGCCAGCAGCTTTTCAGACACTGAAGCTTTCTTT. Translating gives CASSFSDTEAFF.

The chain joins TRBV7-6 to TRBJ2-3, with 9 bases matching TRBD2. Unmatched junction bases numbered 5, after V lost 3 bases and J lost 4 bases. The CDR3 runs 15 residues. Germline CDR1 SGHVS, CDR2 FNYEAQ. The CDR3 loop reads CASSLAGGPPDTQYF. Here the CDR3 DNA reads TGTGCCAGCAGCTTGGCGGGAGGGCCGCCAGATACGCAGTATTTT. Looking up the rest from reference TRBV7-6 and TRBJ2-3 gives the full variable domain: GAGVSQSPRYKVTKRGQDVALRCDPISGHVSLYWYRQALGQGPEFLTYFNYEAQQDKSGLPNDRFSAERPEGSISTLTIQRTEQRDSAMYRCASSLAGGPPDTQYFGPGTRLTVL.

The J gene is TRBJ2-3, the V gene TRBV7-2; D is perhaps TRBD1 (5 bases). CDR1 is SGHTA and CDR2 is FQGNSA in the germline V gene. The CDR3 is 14 amino acids. V was clipped by 5 bases and J by 5 bases, with 14 bases between them. The CDR3 sequence is CASSHEGEIDTQYF. CDR3 coding DNA: TGTGCCAGCAGCCACGAAGGGGAAATAGATACGCAGTATTTT.

The V gene is TRBV10-3, the J gene TRBJ2-1; 12 nucleotides agree with TRBD2. The CDR3 extends over 16 amino acids. Germline loops: CDR1 ENHRY, CDR2 SYGVKD. The trim removed 3 bases at V and 9 bases at J, leaving 9 bases unmatched. The CDR3 nucleotides read TGTGCCATCAGTGATACCACGGGACTAGCGGGTAGTGAGCAGTTCTTC. Protein sequence: CAISDTTGLAGSEQFF.

The genes are TRBV6-6 and TRBJ2-1; D gene unclear. CDR3 length equals 11 residues. The V end was cut by 4 bases, the J end by 5 bases, with 3 bases between. Germline V gene sequence: CDR1 MNHNY, CDR2 SVGAGI (reference sequence). The CDR3 here is CASSSHNEQFF. The CDR3, as DNA: TGTGCCAGCAGTTCGCACAATGAGCAGTTCTTC.

As to this clone: Other DNA sequences in the same sample also yield this CDR3. The chain has TRBV27 and TRBJ1-6; the D gene is possibly TRBD1 (6 bases). Trimming took 2 bases from V and 5 from J, leaving 10 bases between them. The CDR3 contains 15 residues. Germline V lookup: CDR1 MNHEY, CDR2 SMNVEV (reference sequence). The CDR3 DNA reads TGTGCCAGCAGTTTAGAGGGGGGCCATAATTCACCCCTCCACTTT. This codes for CASSLEGGHNSPLHF.

A word on this clone: This specimen includes other DNA sequences encoding the same CDR3. In DNA form, the CDR3 reads TGCAGCGTCCGCCTGGGTAGCAATCAGCCCCAGCATTTT. Protein sequence: CSVRLGSNQPQHF. The chain combines TRBV29-1 with TRBJ1-5; no reliable D call. The CDR3 is 13 residues long. The germline gives CDR1 SQVTM, CDR2 ANQGSEA. V gave up 6 bases and J gave up 0 bases, with 9 bases separating them.

The J gene is TRBJ1-1, the V gene TRBV5-4, with TRBD1 matching 10 bases. The V gene end was trimmed by 4 bases and the J gene end by 5 bases; junction bases not matched to a gene: 8. Per germline, CDR1 SGHNT and CDR2 YYREEE (reference sequence). The CDR3 runs to 15 residues. The CDR3 region is CASSPPGQGRTEAFF. CDR3 sequence (DNA): TGTGCCAGCAGCCCACCGGGACAGGGGAGGACTGAAGCTTTCTTT.

The chain joins TRBV10-1 to TRBJ2-5; D may be TRBD2 (6 bases). Germline lookup yields CDR1 WNHNN and CDR2 SYGVQD (reference sequence). The CDR3 is 12 amino acids. Between the trimmed V and J ends, which lost 4 bases and 7 bases, there was a span of 10 bases. Written as DNA, the CDR3 is TGCGCCAGCAGTGCGGGTAGCGGGACCCAGTACTTC. Encoded protein: CASSAGSGTQYF.

The chain combines TRBV11-3 with TRBJ2-1; weak D call: TRBD1 (5 bases). CDR1 SGHNT and CDR2 YENEEA come from the germline V gene. The CDR3 runs to 15 residues. V lost 5 bases, J lost 0 bases, and 11 bases lay in between. The CDR3 nucleotides are TGTGCCAGCAGCCCAGGGTTAAGCTCCTACAATGAGCAGTTCTTC. Encoded protein: CASSPGLSSYNEQFF.

This rearrangement joins TRBV4-1 to TRBJ1-4; no definite D call. The V and J ends lost 4 bases and 3 bases respectively, with 12 bases between them. The CDR3 contains 15 residues. The germline V gene has CDR1 MGHRA and CDR2 YSYEKL. The CDR3 sequence: CASSLPNLANEKLFF. CDR3 bases: TGCGCCAGCAGCCTCCCGAATCTGGCTAATGAAAAACTGTTTTTT.

V is TRBV4-1 and J is TRBJ1-2, with 7 bases that match TRBD1. Looked up from germline, CDR1 is MGHRA and CDR2 is YSYEKL. This CDR3 has 17 residues. V gave up 4 bases and J gave up 0 bases; unmatched junction bases: 11. The CDR3 spells CASSRVNRGLANYGYTF. The CDR3 DNA follows: TGCGCCAGCAGCCGGGTCAACAGGGGACTAGCTAACTATGGCTACACCTTC.

The rearrangement links TRBV4-1 to TRBJ1-3; D may be TRBD1 (6 bases). CDR1 MGHRA and CDR2 YSYEKL come from the germline V gene. This CDR3 contains 18 residues. Trimming removed 1 base from V and 0 bases from J, with 16 bases in between. The DNA of the CDR3 is TGCGCCAGCAGCCAAGTCCCTTGGACAGAAAGCTCTGGAAACACCATATATTTT. It yields the protein CASSQVPWTESSGNTIYF.

V usage is TRBV21-1 and J usage is TRBJ2-7; the table assigns TRBD2, which was not confirmed against the DNA. TRBV21-1 is described as a pseudogene. The CDR3 length is 20 residues. The CDR3 DNA sequence: TGTGCCAGCAGCAAGGGCGTGGCGGAGGGCCGTAACGGTCTGGGCTACGAGCAGTACTTC. Its translation: CASSKGVAEGRNGLGYEQYF.

CDR3 in amino acids: CASSPTAGTGGTSPLHF. Here the CDR3 DNA reads TGTGCCAGCAGCCCCACCGCCGGGACAGGGGGCACCTCACCCCTCCACTTT. V and J are TRBV11-2 and TRBJ1-6, with TRBD1 matching over 12 bases. Germline loops: CDR1 SGHAT, CDR2 FQNNGV. After removal of 5 bases from V and 10 bases from J, the junction contained 12 bases not matched to a gene. The CDR3 is 17 amino acids.

About this clone itself: This sample also contains other DNA sequences that code for the same CDR3. This chain links TRBV18 with TRBJ2-7; D is uncertain. The CDR3 covers 11 residues. CDR1 and CDR2 from the germline V gene are KGHSH and LQKENI. Trimming left V 2 bases short and J 6 bases short, with 5 bases between. Here the CDR3 reads CASSPGREQYF. The CDR3 region has the DNA TGTGCCAGCTCACCAGGTCGCGAGCAGTACTTC.

The rearrangement joins TRBV6-6 to TRBJ2-7, with D possibly matching TRBD1 (6 bases). Germline V gene data show CDR1 as MNHNY and CDR2 as SVGAGI (reference sequence). V gave up 4 bases and J gave up 2 bases, with 15 bases separating them. CDR3 length: 15 amino acids. The CDR3 DNA follows: TGTGCCAGCAGTTCACAAACAGGGAGTACCTACGAGCAGTACTTC. It is translated as CASSSQTGSTYEQYF.